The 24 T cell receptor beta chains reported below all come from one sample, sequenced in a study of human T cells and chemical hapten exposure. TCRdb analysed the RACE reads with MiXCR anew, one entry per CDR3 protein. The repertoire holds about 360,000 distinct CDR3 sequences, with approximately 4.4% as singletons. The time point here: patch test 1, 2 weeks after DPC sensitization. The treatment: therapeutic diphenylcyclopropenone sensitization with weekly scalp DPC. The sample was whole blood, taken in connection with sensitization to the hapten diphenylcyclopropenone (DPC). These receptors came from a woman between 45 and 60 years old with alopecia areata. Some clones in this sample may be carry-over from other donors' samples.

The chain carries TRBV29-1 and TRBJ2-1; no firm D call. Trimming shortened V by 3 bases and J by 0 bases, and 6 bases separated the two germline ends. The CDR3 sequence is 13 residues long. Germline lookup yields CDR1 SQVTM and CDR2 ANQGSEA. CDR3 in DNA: TGCAGCGTTGACCAGGACTCCTACAATGAGCAGTTCTTC. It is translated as CSVDQDSYNEQFF.

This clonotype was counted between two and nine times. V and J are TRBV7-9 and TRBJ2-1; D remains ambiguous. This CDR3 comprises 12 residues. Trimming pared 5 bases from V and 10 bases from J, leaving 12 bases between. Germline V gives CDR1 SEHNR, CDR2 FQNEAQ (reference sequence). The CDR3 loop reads CASSHGEPEQFF. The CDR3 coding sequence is TGTGCCAGCAGCCACGGAGAGCCAGAGCAGTTCTTC.

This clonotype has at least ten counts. CDR3 DNA: TGCAGCGTTGAAAGGGGTGACTATGGCTACACCTTC. Amino acids: CSVERGDYGYTF. This chain uses TRBV29-1 with TRBJ1-2, with D perhaps TRBD1 (5 bases). Per the germline V gene, CDR1 is SQVTM and CDR2 is ANQGSEA. The CDR3 covers 12 residues. V was pared by 2 bases and J by 3 bases, with 7 bases between.

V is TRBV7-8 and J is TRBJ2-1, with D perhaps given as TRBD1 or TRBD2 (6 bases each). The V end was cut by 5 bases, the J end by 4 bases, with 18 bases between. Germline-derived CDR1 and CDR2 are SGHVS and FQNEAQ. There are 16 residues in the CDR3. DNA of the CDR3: TGTGCCAGCAGCCCTAGTGCCGGGGGCGGGTACAATGAGCAGTTCTTC. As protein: CASSPSAGGGYNEQFF.

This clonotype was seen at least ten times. The CDR3 reads CATKSTGLADGTDTQYF. The CDR3 DNA sequence: TGTGCCACCAAGTCGACGGGACTAGCGGACGGCACAGATACGCAGTATTTT. The chain is built from TRBV6-2 or TRBV6-3 and TRBJ2-3; TRBD2 matches at 11 bases. This CDR3 comprises 17 residues. The V and J ends lost 10 bases and 1 base, in that order; junction bases with no gene match: 13. CDR1 and CDR2 (germline): MNHEY, SVGEGT.

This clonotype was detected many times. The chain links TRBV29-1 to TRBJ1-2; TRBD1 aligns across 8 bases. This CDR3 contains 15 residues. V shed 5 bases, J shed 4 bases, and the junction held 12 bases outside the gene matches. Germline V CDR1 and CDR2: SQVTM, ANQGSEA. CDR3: CSVPRTGPTFYGYTF. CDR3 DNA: TGCAGCGTTCCACGGACAGGGCCTACTTTCTATGGCTACACCTTC.

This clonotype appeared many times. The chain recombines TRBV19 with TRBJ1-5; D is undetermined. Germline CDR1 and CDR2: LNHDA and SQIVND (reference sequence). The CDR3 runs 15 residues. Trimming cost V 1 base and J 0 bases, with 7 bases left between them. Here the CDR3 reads CASSIGRNSNQPQHF. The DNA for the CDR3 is TGTGCCAGTAGTATAGGTCGAAATAGCAATCAGCCCCAGCATTTT.

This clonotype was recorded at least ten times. The CDR3 spells CSVDEGGEDFF. The DNA for the CDR3 is TGCAGCGTTGATGAGGGCGGAGAGGACTTCTTC. V gene TRBV29-1 combines with J gene TRBJ2-1, with D possibly matching TRBD2 (5 bases). Germline assignment: CDR1 SQVTM and CDR2 ANQGSEA. V lost 3 bases and J lost 16, with 16 bases in between. The CDR3 sequence is 11 residues long.

The chain's CDR3 is CASVLAGGVDTQYF. The DNA of the CDR3 is TGTGCCAGCGTACTAGCGGGAGGTGTGGATACGCAGTATTTT. The chain employs TRBV6-2 or TRBV6-3 and TRBJ2-3; 12 bases are shared with TRBD2. There are 14 residues in the CDR3. Germline V gene sequence: CDR1 MNHEY, CDR2 SVGEGT. With 8 bases clipped from V and 6 bases from J, the junction kept 6 bases outside the gene matches.

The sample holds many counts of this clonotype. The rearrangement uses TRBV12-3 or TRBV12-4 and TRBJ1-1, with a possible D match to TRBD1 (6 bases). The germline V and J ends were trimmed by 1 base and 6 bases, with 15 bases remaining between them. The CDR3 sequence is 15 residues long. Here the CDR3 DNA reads TGTGCCAGCAGTTTAGACGGCAGGGGAAGCGCTGAAGCTTTCTTT. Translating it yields CASSLDGRGSAEAFF.

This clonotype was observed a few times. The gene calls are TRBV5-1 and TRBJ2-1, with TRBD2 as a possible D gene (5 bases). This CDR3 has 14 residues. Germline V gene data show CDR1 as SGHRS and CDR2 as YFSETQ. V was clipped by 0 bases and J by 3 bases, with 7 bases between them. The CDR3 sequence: CASSLVRDYNEQFF. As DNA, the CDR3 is TGCGCCAGCAGCTTGGTACGGGACTACAATGAGCAGTTCTTC. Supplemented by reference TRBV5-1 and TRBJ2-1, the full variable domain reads KAGVTQTPRYLIKTRGQQVTLSCSPISGHRSVSWYQQTPGQGLQFLFEYFSETQRNKGNFPGRFSGRQFSNSRSEMNVSTLELGDSALYLCASSLVRDYNEQFFGPGTRLTVL.

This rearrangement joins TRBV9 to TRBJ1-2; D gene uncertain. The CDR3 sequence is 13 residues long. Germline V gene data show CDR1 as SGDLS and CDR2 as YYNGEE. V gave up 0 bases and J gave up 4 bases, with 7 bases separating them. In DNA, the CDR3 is TGTGCCAGCAGCGTAGCGGTCGGCTATGGCTACACCTTC. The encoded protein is CASSVAVGYGYTF.

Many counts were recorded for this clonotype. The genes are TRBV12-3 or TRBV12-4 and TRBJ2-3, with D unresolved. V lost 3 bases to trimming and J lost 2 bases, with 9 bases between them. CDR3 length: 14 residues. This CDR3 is CASSFRHITDTQYF. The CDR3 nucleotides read TGTGCCAGCAGTTTTCGACATATCACAGATACGCAGTATTTT.

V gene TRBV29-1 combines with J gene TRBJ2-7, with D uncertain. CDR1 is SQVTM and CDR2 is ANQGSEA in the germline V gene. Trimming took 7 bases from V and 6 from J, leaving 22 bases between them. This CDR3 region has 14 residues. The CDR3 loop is CSGESGRRLAEQYF. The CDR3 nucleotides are TGCAGCGGAGAGTCCGGACGGAGACTCGCCGAGCAGTACTTC.

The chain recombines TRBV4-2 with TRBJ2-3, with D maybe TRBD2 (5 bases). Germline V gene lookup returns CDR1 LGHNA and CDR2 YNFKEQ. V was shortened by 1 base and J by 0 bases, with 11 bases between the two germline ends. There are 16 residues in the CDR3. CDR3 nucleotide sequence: TGTGCCAGCAGCCAAGGACTGGAGGCTAGCACAGATACGCAGTATTTT. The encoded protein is CASSQGLEASTDTQYF.

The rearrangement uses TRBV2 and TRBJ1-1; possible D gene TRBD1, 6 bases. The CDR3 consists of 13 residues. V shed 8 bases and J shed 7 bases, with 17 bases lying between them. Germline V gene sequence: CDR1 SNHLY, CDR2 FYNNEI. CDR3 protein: CASLWGARVEAFF. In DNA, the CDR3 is TGTGCCAGCCTATGGGGGGCGAGGGTTGAAGCTTTCTTT.

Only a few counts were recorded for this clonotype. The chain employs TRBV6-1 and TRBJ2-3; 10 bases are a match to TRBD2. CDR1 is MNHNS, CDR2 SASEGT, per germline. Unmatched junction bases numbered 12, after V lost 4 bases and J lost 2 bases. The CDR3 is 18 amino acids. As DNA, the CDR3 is TGTGCCAGCAGTGTCGGGACTAGCGCGGGGCTGCTCACAGATACGCAGTATTTT. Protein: CASSVGTSAGLLTDTQYF.

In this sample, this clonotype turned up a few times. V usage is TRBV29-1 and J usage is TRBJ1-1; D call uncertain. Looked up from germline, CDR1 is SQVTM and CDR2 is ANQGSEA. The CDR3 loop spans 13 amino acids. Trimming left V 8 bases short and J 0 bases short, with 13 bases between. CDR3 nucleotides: TGCAGCCCCTCCCAGGCAATGAACACTGAAGCTTTCTTT. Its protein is CSPSQAMNTEAFF.

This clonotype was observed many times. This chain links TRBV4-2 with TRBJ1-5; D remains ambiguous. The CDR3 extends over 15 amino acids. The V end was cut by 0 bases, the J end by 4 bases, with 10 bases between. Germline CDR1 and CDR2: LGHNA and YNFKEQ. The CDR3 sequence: CASSQESGKNQPQHF. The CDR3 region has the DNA TGTGCCAGCAGCCAAGAGTCCGGGAAGAATCAGCCCCAGCATTTT.

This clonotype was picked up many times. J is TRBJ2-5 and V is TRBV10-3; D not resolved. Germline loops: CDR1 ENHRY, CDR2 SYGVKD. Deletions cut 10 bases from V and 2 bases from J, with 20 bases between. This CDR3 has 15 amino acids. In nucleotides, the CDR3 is TGTGCCACCCAAAGAGTGGAATTCGGGCAAGAGACCCAGTACTTC. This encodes CATQRVEFGQETQYF.

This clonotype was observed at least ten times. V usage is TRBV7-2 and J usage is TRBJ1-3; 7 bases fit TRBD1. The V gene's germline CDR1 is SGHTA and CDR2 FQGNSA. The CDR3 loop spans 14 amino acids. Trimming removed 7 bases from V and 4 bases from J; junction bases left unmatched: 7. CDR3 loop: CASTRGQQGNTIYF. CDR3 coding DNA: TGTGCCAGCACCAGGGGACAGCAAGGAAACACCATATATTTT. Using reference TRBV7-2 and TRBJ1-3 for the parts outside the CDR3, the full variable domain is GAGVSQSPSNKVTEKGKDVELRCDPISGHTALYWYRQSLGQGLEFLIYFQGNSAPDKSGLPSDRFSAERTGGSVSTLTIQRTQQEDSAVYLCASTRGQQGNTIYFGEGSWLTVV.

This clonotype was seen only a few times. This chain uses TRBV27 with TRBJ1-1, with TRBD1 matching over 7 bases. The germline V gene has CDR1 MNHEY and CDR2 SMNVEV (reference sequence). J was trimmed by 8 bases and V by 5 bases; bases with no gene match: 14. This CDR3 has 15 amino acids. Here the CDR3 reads CASSPSGGGAREAFF. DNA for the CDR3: TGTGCCAGCAGTCCCTCCGGAGGGGGCGCGAGGGAAGCTTTCTTT.

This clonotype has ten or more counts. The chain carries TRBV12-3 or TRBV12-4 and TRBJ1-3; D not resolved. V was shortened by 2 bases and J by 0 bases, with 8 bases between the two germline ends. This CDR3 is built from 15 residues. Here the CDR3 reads CASSLSAGSGNTIYF. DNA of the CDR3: TGTGCCAGCAGTTTATCGGCGGGCTCTGGAAACACCATATATTTT.

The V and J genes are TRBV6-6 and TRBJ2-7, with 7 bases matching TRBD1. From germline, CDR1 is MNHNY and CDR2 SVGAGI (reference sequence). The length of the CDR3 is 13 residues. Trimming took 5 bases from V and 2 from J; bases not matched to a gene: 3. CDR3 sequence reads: CASSHDRAYEQYF. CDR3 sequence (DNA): TGTGCCAGCAGTCATGACAGGGCCTACGAGCAGTACTTC.